This entry describes one T cell receptor beta chain. Arm-PCR of CDR3 regions and iRepertoire HTBI primers were the basis on which TCR beta libraries were built. In the original workflow: The samples yielded 50 to 80 TRBV and around 13 TRBJ segments. TCRdb used MiXCR to reprocess the multiplex PCR reads, holding one entry per CDR3 protein. The V and J calls and clone size are TCRdb's, not the authors'. The table has some 300,000 distinct CDR3 sequences, roughly 21% seen once. Specified time point: persistent/refractory GD, antithyroid drugs over 5 years with positive TRAb. PBMCs provided the RNA from which the TCR library was made. This CDR3 spans 15 amino acids. After removal of 8 bases from V and 13 bases from J, the junction contained 15 bases not matched to a gene. Germline V lookup: CDR1 MNHEY, CDR2 SMNVEV (reference sequence). This record belongs to a study of regulatory T cells in long-lasting Graves disease. Study-wide background: It was over 5 years of antithyroid drugs, with positive TSH receptor antibodies, that meant persistent Graves' disease.

The chain combines TRBV27 with TRBJ2-4; TRBD1 aligns across 12 bases. The TCR originated in a female donor with Graves disease. The starting material was peripheral blood mononuclear cells (PBMCs), obtained when the disease was refractory, from a patient treated with antithyroid drugs. The CDR3 loop reads CASRPPGTGGAGQYF. In DNA form, the CDR3 reads TGTGCCAGCCGACCCCCCGGGACAGGGGGCGCTGGACAGTACTTC.